A single sample gave rise to the 26 T cell receptor beta chains below, sequenced in a study of T-cell reconstitution after alpha-beta-depleted transplantation in children. The library targeted TCRbeta and was prepared with unique molecular identifiers. TCRdb ran MiXCR on the PCR reads and lists one entry per CDR3 protein. The sample shows about 600,000 distinct CDR3 sequences, 10% to 13% of them seen only once. The sequences come from PBMCs from the stem cell graft donor, collected from the stem cell graft. The receptors here all came from a human donor who donated a stem cell graft to a child with acute myeloid leukemia.

This clonotype was found a few times. This chain connects TRBV4-2 to TRBJ2-7, with 13 bases identical to TRBD2. CDR3 length: 19 residues. Germline CDR1 and CDR2: LGHNA and YNFKEQ. Unmatched junction bases numbered 13, after V lost 4 bases and J lost 1 base. This CDR3 reads CASSPQYSGTSGKSYEQYF. The CDR3 DNA sequence: TGTGCCAGCAGCCCTCAATATTCCGGGACTAGCGGGAAGTCCTACGAGCAGTACTTC.

Many counts were recorded for this clonotype. The chain joins TRBV28 to TRBJ1-6; D is unclear. Trimming stripped 6 bases from V and 7 bases from J, with 16 bases between. The CDR3 extends over 15 amino acids. Per the germline V gene, CDR1 is MDHEN and CDR2 is SYDVKM. The CDR3 spells CASSPQGIFNSPLHF. The CDR3 nucleotides are TGTGCCAGCAGCCCCCAAGGGATATTCAATTCACCCCTCCACTTT.

This clonotype was observed a handful of times. The genes are TRBV20-1 and TRBJ2-1; D might be TRBD1 or TRBD2, each matching 5 bases. Per the germline V gene, CDR1 is DFQATT and CDR2 is SNEGSKA (reference sequence). Trimming removed 5 bases from V and 8 bases from J, with 13 bases in between. This CDR3 is 12 amino acids long. CDR3 amino acids: CSADQRGDEQFF. The CDR3 nucleotides are TGCAGTGCTGACCAGAGGGGCGATGAGCAGTTCTTC.

With regard to this clonotype: A read error may account for a junction end that differs from germline. The J gene is TRBJ2-1, the V gene TRBV27, with TRBD2 matching 9 bases. Germline V lookup: CDR1 MNHEY, CDR2 SMNVEV (reference sequence). This CDR3 is built from 12 residues. CDR3 amino acids: CASSFRGLAPLF. The CDR3 coding sequence is TGTGCCAGCAGTTTTAGGGGACTAGCTCCGCTCTTC.

There are a few counts of this clonotype. The V gene is TRBV4-3, the J gene TRBJ2-1; TRBD2 matches 8 bases. Germline lookup yields CDR1 LGHNA and CDR2 YSLEER. The CDR3 covers 14 residues. Trimming cost V 4 bases and J 7 bases; bases outside gene matches: 6. The CDR3 loop reads CASSPTSVENEQFF. CDR3 coding DNA: TGCGCCAGCAGCCCGACTAGCGTAGAGAATGAGCAGTTCTTC.

A single count supports this clonotype. The CDR3, as DNA: TGCGCCAGCAGCTTTCCACTAGCGGGAGGGCCAGGGTACAATGAGCAGTTCTTC. It is translated as CASSFPLAGGPGYNEQFF. The chain links TRBV5-1 to TRBJ2-1; 13 bases fit TRBD2. J gave up 4 bases and V 2 bases, and 9 bases lay outside the gene matches. Germline assignment: CDR1 SGHRS and CDR2 YFSETQ. The CDR3 totals 18 residues.

This clonotype has ten or more counts. The CDR3: CASSLGAYGYTF. Written as DNA, the CDR3 is TGTGCCAGCAGTTTGGGGGCCTATGGCTACACCTTC. This chain uses TRBV28 with TRBJ1-2; D is perhaps TRBD1 (6 bases). CDR1 is MDHEN and CDR2 is SYDVKM in the germline V gene. V was shortened by 3 bases and J by 4 bases, with 6 bases between the two germline ends. The CDR3 totals 12 residues.

The J gene is TRBJ2-3, the V gene TRBV6-1; D might be TRBD1 (5 bases). Germline V lookup: CDR1 MNHNS, CDR2 SASEGT. The V end lost 8 bases, the J end lost 2 bases, and 11 bases lay between the germline ends. The CDR3 is made up of 13 amino acids. DNA for the CDR3: TGTGCCAGCGTTGACAGCGTCACAGATACGCAGTATTTT. Residues: CASVDSVTDTQYF.

This clonotype was detected many times. This chain links TRBV9 with TRBJ2-1; 8 bases are shared with TRBD1. V shed 4 bases, J shed 1 base, and the junction held 7 bases outside the gene matches. Germline CDR1 SGDLS, CDR2 YYNGEE. The CDR3 has 16 residues. The CDR3 here is CASSPRGQGSYNEQFF. CDR3 coding DNA: TGTGCCAGCAGCCCCCGAGGACAGGGATCCTACAATGAGCAGTTCTTC.

This clonotype was counted a few times. J is TRBJ1-4 and V is TRBV15; 8 nucleotides align to TRBD1. The CDR3 is made up of 15 amino acids. Trimming at V came to 1 base and at J to 8 bases, leaving 6 bases not matched to a gene. Germline V CDR1 and CDR2: LNHNV, YYDKDF (reference sequence). CDR3 coding DNA: TGTGCCACCAGCAGAGTGGACAGGGTCGACGAAAAACTGTTTTTT. It is translated as CATSRVDRVDEKLFF. The complete variable domain, with remaining parts taken from reference TRBV15 and TRBJ1-4, reads DAMVIQNPRYQVTQFGKPVTLSCSQTLNHNVMYWYQQKSSQAPKLLFHYYDKDFNNEADTPDNFQSRRPNTSFCFLDIRSPGLGDTAMYLCATSRVDRVDEKLFFGSGTQLSVL.

This clonotype came up a few times. The chain links TRBV5-6 to TRBJ2-1; 7 nucleotides match TRBD2. Germline V CDR1 and CDR2: SGHDT, YYEEEE. The CDR3 runs to 17 residues. With 3 bases clipped from V and 4 bases from J, the junction kept 13 bases outside the gene matches. In DNA, the CDR3 is TGTGCCAGCAGCTACGGGGGTGGTCTAGCGGTATACAATGAGCAGTTCTTC. It is translated as CASSYGGGLAVYNEQFF.

This clonotype was counted between two and nine times. CDR3 coding DNA: TGTGCCAGCGGGGACAGCGGATACACAGATACGCAGTATTTT. Its translation: CASGDSGYTDTQYF. V is TRBV12-3 or TRBV12-4 and J is TRBJ2-3; TRBD1 matches 7 bases. CDR3 size: 14 residues. Trimming at V came to 8 bases and at J to 2 bases, leaving 7 bases not matched to a gene.

There are a few counts of this clonotype. This chain joins TRBV11-2 and TRBJ1-1; 7 positions agree with TRBD1. From germline, CDR1 is SGHAT and CDR2 FQNNGV. Unmatched junction bases numbered 8, after V lost 6 bases and J lost 4 bases. The CDR3 spans 14 residues. CDR3 coding DNA: TGTGCCAGCAGACCTCGGACAGGCGGCACTGAAGCTTTCTTT. Translated: CASRPRTGGTEAFF.

The genes are TRBV2 and TRBJ2-7, with D unresolved. This CDR3 contains 13 residues. Germline CDR1 is SNHLY and CDR2 is FYNNEI. Trimming cost V 7 bases and J 0 bases, with 10 bases left between them. The CDR3 coding sequence is TGTGCCAGCAAGGGCAGCATCTCCTACGAGCAGTACTTC. It encodes CASKGSISYEQYF.

This clonotype has a count of ten or more. The chain carries TRBV12-3 or TRBV12-4 and TRBJ1-4; D is undetermined. The CDR3 runs 13 residues. The V and J ends lost 6 bases and 3 bases respectively, with 8 bases between them. The CDR3 loop is CASRRTANEKLFF. The CDR3 region has the DNA TGTGCCAGCAGGCGGACGGCTAATGAAAAACTGTTTTTT.

The count of this clonotype is one. This chain uses TRBV30 with TRBJ1-6; D remains ambiguous. The CDR3 length is 17 residues. V was trimmed by 2 bases and J by 9 bases, leaving 23 bases between them. From germline, CDR1 is GTSNPN and CDR2 SVGIG (reference sequence). This chain's CDR3 is CAWSNSGRTRRGSPLHF. In DNA, the CDR3 is TGTGCCTGGAGTAATTCAGGACGAACCCGACGGGGTTCACCCCTCCACTTT.

Ten or more counts support this clonotype. This chain links TRBV24-1 with TRBJ2-1; 7 positions agree with TRBD1. Germline assignment: CDR1 KGHDR and CDR2 SFDVKD. With 5 bases clipped from V and 6 bases from J, the junction kept 12 bases outside the gene matches. The CDR3 is made up of 16 amino acids. CDR3 region: CATSVTAPSGGNEQFF. Here the CDR3 DNA reads TGTGCCACCAGTGTGACGGCGCCTTCAGGGGGCAATGAGCAGTTCTTC.

The CDR3 sequence: CATQLSVSSFEQYF. The CDR3, as DNA: TGTGCCACCCAGTTAAGCGTTAGTTCGTTCGAGCAGTACTTC. The chain uses TRBV6-1 and TRBJ2-7, with no clear D. This CDR3 is 14 amino acids long. V was pared by 10 bases and J by 6 bases, with 22 bases between. In germline, CDR1 is MNHNS, CDR2 SASEGT.

In this sample, this clonotype turned up a few times. The chain is built from TRBV6-5 and TRBJ2-5; no definite D call. The germline V gene has CDR1 MNHEY and CDR2 SVGAGI. The V end was cut by 2 bases, the J end by 5 bases, with 9 bases between. There are 13 residues in the CDR3. In nucleotides, the CDR3 is TGTGCCAGCAGTTACGATCAATATGAGACCCAGTACTTC. This gives the protein CASSYDQYETQYF.

This clonotype showed up many times. The genes are TRBV4-2 and TRBJ2-7; D ambiguous. The germline V gene encodes CDR1 LGHNA and CDR2 YNFKEQ. Trimming left V 0 bases short and J 6 bases short, with 6 bases between. This CDR3 spans 12 amino acids. The CDR3 spells CASSQDPGEQYF. CDR3 DNA: TGTGCCAGCAGCCAAGATCCTGGCGAGCAGTACTTC.

This clonotype was seen repeatedly, ten times or more. The genes are TRBV20-1 and TRBJ2-1, with 8 bases that match TRBD2. CDR1 is DFQATT and CDR2 is SNEGSKA in the germline V gene (reference sequence). Losses at the gene ends were 4 bases for V and 8 bases for J; bases not matched to a gene: 13. This CDR3 has 15 amino acids. The DNA for the CDR3 is TGCAGTGCTACACCTCCCTGGACTAGCAGCGATGAGCAGTTCTTC. This encodes CSATPPWTSSDEQFF.

This clonotype came up many times. This sequence joins TRBV30 and TRBJ2-3; D is undetermined. V lost 0 bases, J lost 0 bases, and 1 base lay in between. CDR1 GTSNPN and CDR2 SVGIG come from the germline V gene (reference sequence). The length of the CDR3 is 12 residues. The CDR3 bases are TGTGCCTGGAGTGTCAGCACAGATACGCAGTATTTT. It codes for CAWSVSTDTQYF.

This clonotype occurred a few times. The chain combines TRBV20-1 with TRBJ2-7; the D gene is possibly TRBD1 (6 bases). Germline assignment: CDR1 DFQATT and CDR2 SNEGSKA (reference sequence). There are 13 residues in the CDR3. With 6 bases removed from V and 0 bases from J, the gap between germline ends came to 12 bases. This CDR3 reads CSAFGQNSYEQYF. CDR3 bases: TGCAGTGCATTCGGACAGAACTCCTACGAGCAGTACTTC.

This rearrangement joins TRBV20-1 to TRBJ2-2; D unresolved. With 5 bases removed from V and 8 bases from J, the gap between germline ends came to 12 bases. Germline V lookup: CDR1 DFQATT, CDR2 SNEGSKA (reference sequence). The CDR3 loop spans 12 amino acids. The CDR3 is CSARIAMGELFF. In DNA form, the CDR3 reads TGCAGTGCTCGGATCGCCATGGGGGAGCTGTTTTTT.

Ten or more counts support this clonotype. V gene TRBV29-1 combines with J gene TRBJ2-7, with D unresolved. V dropped 4 bases and J dropped 1 base, with 11 bases sitting between them. The CDR3 runs 13 residues. Per the germline V gene, CDR1 is SQVTM and CDR2 is ANQGSEA. The CDR3 protein is CSVGVGVSYEQYF. The CDR3 DNA reads as TGCAGCGTTGGGGTTGGGGTATCCTACGAGCAGTACTTC.

This clonotype was seen only a few times. The chain uses TRBV3-1 and TRBJ2-1; D is undetermined. The CDR3 is 17 amino acids. The germline CDR1 and CDR2 sequences are LGHDT and YNNKEL (reference sequence). Trimming left V 1 base short and J 0 bases short, with 13 bases between. The CDR3: CASSQAPRESSYNEQFF. The CDR3 DNA reads TGTGCCAGCAGCCAAGCACCGCGCGAGAGCTCCTACAATGAGCAGTTCTTC.